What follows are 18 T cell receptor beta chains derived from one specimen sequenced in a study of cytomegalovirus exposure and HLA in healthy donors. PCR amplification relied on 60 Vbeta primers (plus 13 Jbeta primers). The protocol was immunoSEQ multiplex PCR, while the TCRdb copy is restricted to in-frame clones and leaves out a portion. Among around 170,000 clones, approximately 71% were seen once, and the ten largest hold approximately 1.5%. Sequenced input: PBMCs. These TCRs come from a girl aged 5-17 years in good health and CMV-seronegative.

This CDR3 reads CASGPRTGDLRTDTQYF. CDR3 nucleotides: TGTGCTAGTGGTCCACGGACAGGGGACCTACGCACAGATACGCAGTATTTT. This chain joins TRBV12-5 and TRBJ2-3; 9 positions match TRBD1. There are 17 residues in the CDR3. V lost 5 bases and J lost 1; bases outside the gene matches: 10. Looked up from germline, CDR1 is LGHNT and CDR2 is FRNRAP.

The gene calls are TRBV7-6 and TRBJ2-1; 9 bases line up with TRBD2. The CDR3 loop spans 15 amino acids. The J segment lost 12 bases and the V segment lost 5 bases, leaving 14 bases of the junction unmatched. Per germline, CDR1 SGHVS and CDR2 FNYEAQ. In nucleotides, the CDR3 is TGTGCCAGCAGCCGGACAGCCCTGACTAGCGGCCCGCAGTTCTTC. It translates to CASSRTALTSGPQFF.

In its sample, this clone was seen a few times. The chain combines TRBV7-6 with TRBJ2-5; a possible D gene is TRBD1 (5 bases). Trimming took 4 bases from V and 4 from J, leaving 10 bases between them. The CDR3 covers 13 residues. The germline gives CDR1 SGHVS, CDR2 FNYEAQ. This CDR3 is CASSSGIRETQYF. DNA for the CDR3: TGTGCCAGCAGCTCAGGGATCAGAGAGACCCAGTACTTC.

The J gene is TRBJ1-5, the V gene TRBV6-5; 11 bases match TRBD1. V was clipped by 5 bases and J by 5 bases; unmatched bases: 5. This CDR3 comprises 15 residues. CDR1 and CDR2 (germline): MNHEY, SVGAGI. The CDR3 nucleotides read TGTGCCAGCAGTGCCGGGACAGGGGGTTATCAGCCCCAGCATTTT. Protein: CASSAGTGGYQPQHF.

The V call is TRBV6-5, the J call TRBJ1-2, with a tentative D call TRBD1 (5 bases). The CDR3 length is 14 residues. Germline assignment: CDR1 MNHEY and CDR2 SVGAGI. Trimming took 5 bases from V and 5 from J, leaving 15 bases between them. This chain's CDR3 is CASSRGGSGYGYTF. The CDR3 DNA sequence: TGTGCCAGCAGTCGCGGGGGATCGGGGTATGGCTACACCTTC.

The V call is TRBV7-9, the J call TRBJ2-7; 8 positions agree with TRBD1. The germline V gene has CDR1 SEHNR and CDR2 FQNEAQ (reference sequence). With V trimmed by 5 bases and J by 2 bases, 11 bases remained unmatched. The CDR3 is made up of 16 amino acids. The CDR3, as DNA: TGTGCCAGCAGCCCCAATCCCCCGGGACAGGCCTACGAGCAGTACTTC. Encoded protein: CASSPNPPGQAYEQYF.

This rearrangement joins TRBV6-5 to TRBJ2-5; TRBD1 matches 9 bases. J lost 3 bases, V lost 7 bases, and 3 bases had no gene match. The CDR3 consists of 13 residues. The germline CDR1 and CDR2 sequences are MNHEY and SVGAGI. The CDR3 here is CASMGQGEETQYF. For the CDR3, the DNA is TGTGCCAGCATGGGACAGGGAGAAGAGACCCAGTACTTC.

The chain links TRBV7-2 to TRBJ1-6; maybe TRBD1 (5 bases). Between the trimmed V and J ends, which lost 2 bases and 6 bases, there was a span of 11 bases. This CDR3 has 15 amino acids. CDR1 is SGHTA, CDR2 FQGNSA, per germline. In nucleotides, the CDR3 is TGTGCCAGCAGCTTACGGGGGGACCTTAATTCACCCCTCCACTTT. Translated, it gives CASSLRGDLNSPLHF.

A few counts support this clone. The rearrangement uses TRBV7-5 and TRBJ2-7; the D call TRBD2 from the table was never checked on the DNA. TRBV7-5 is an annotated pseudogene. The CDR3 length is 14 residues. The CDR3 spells CARSLSLVSYEQYF. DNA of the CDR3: TGTGCCAGAAGCCTAAGCTTGGTGTCATACGAGCAGTACTTC.

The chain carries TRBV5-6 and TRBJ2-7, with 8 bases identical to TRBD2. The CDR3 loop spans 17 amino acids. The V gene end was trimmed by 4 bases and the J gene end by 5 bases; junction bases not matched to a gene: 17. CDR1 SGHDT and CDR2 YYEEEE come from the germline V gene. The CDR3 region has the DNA TGTGCCAGCAGCCCGCGGGGGGCGGCGATAATGAGGGACGAGCAGTACTTC. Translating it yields CASSPRGAAIMRDEQYF.

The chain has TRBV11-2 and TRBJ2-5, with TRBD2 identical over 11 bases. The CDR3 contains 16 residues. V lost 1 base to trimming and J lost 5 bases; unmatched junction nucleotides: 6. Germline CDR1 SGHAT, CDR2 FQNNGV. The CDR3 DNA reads TGTGCCAGCAGCTTAGGACTAGCGGGGAGAGGGGAGACCCAGTACTTC. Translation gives CASSLGLAGRGETQYF.

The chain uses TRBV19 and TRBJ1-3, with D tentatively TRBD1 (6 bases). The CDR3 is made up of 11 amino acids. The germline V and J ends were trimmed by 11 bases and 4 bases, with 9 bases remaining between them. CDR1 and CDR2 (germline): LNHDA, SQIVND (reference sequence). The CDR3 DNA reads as TGTGCCGCAGGACAGGGAAACACCATATATTTT. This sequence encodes CAAGQGNTIYF.

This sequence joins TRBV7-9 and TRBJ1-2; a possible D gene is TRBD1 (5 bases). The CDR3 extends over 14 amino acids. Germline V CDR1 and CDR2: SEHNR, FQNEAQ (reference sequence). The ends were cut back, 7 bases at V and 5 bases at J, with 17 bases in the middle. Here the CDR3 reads CASTYGGVVYGYTF. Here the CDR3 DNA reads TGTGCCAGCACCTACGGAGGGGTGGTATATGGCTACACCTTC.

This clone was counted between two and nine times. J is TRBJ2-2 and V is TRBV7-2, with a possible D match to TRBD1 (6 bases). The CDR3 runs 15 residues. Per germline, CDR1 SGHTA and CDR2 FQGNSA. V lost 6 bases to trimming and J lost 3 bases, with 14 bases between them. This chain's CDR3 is CASSYGQLDTGELFF. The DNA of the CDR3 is TGTGCCAGCAGTTATGGACAGCTTGACACCGGGGAGCTGTTTTTT.

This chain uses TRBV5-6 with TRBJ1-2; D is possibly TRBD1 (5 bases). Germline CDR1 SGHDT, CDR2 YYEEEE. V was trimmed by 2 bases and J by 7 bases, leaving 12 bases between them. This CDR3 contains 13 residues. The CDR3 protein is CASSFVGPFGYTF. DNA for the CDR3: TGTGCCAGCAGCTTTGTGGGGCCCTTTGGCTACACCTTC.

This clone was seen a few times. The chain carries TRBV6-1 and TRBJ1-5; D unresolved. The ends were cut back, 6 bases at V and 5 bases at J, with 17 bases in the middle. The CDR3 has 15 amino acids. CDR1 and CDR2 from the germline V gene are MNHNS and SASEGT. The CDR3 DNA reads TGTGCCAGCAGGGGCGGACTTAGGGCCGATCAGCCCCAGCATTTT. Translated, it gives CASRGGLRADQPQHF.

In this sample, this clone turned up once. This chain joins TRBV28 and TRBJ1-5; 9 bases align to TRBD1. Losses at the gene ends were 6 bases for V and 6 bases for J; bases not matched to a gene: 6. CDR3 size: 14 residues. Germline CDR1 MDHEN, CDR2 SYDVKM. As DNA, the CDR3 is TGTGCCAGCAGCCTAACAGGGGGCAGTCAGCCCCAGCATTTT. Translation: CASSLTGGSQPQHF.

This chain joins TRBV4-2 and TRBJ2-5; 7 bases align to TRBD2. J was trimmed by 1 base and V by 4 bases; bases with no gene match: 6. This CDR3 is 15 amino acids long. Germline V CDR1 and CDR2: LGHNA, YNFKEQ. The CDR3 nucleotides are TGTGCCAGCAGCCCCACTAGCGAACCCCAAGAGACCCAGTACTTC. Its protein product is CASSPTSEPQETQYF.